This T cell receptor (beta chain) was recovered during a study of blood T cell repertoires in COVID-19. The ends lost 4 bases at V and 14 bases at J; junction bases unmatched: 6. Germline V gene lookup returns CDR1 SGHRS and CDR2 YFSETQ. The CDR3 loop spans 12 amino acids. Profiled with immunoSEQ multiplex PCR; TCRdb holds only in-frame clones, not every one. This sample has under 75,000 clones, with around nine tenths found just once. This clone has more than one count but fewer than ten. J is TRBJ1-6 and V is TRBV5-1, with 7 bases fitting TRBD1. Sequences were obtained from peripheral blood. The TCR sequence derives from a human donor in a cohort sampled during active COVID-19. The CDR3 loop reads CASSEQGSALHF. DNA for the CDR3: TGCGCCAGCAGCGAACAGGGGTCAGCCCTCCACTTT. The variable domain in full, with the rest retrieved from reference TRBV5-1 and TRBJ1-6, is KAGVTQTPRYLIKTRGQQVTLSCSPISGHRSVSWYQQTPGQGLQFLFEYFSETQRNKGNFPGRFSGRQFSNSRSEMNVSTLELGDSALYLCASSEQGSALHFGNGTRLTVT.